This is a list of T cell receptor beta chains from one sample in a study of T cells in Graves' hyperthyroidism and ophthalmopathy. TCRdb re-derived calls from the multiplex PCR reads in MiXCR, one entry per CDR3 protein. Of a few hundred thousand distinct CDR3 sequences listed, approximately 14% were seen once; the top ten hold around a fifth. The specimen was blood. The receptors shown here come from a woman aged 25 to 39 with Graves' ophthalmopathy. CDR3s include the opening cysteine and the closing phenylalanine or tryptophan. The D gene is left open where the match is weak. Size tells how often a clone was seen (once, few, many) or the class of an expanded clone, and some rows leave it out.

.,TRBV15,many,TRBJ2-7,CATSRDGMTYEQYF,TGTGCCACCAGCAGAGATGGGATGACGTACGAGCAGTACTTC
TRBD2,TRBV20-1,many,TRBJ2-1,CSARGQAGAYNEQFF,TGCAGTGCTAGGGGCCAGGCGGGGGCCTACAATGAGCAGTTCTTC
.,TRBV30,many,TRBJ2-7,CAWSQDSYEQYF,TGTGCCTGGAGTCAGGACTCCTACGAGCAGTACTTC
.,TRBV7-2,many,TRBJ2-5,CASSLALGVQTQYF,TGTGCCAGCAGCTTAGCGCTCGGGGTCCAGACCCAGTACTTC
TRBD1,TRBV5-1,many,TRBJ2-7,CASSSTGTGGHEQYF,TGCGCCAGCAGCTCGACCGGGACAGGGGGGCACGAGCAGTACTTC
TRBD2,TRBV7-2,few,TRBJ2-7,CASSQGLASSYEQYF,TGTGCCAGCAGCCAAGGACTAGCGAGCTCCTACGAGCAGTACTTC
.,TRBV2,few,TRBJ2-4,CVSSGTYHALAKNIQYF,TGTGTCAGCAGTGGGACATACCACGCACTAGCCAAAAACATTCAGTACTTC
TRBD1,TRBV5-8,few,TRBJ2-4,CASSLRGQIIIAKNIQYF,TGTGCCAGCAGCTTGAGGGGACAGATTATTATAGCCAAAAACATTCAGTACTTC
.,TRBV20-1,.,TRBJ2-3,CSARTRPRTDTQYF,TGCAGTGCTAGGACTAGACCCCGCACAGATACGCAGTATTTT
.,TRBV7-9,.,TRBJ1-3,CASRGRSGNTIYF,TGTGCCAGCAGGGGCAGATCTGGAAACACCATATATTTT
.,TRBV30,many,TRBJ1-6,CACAEVSYNSPLHF,TGTGCCTGCGCTGAAGTCTCCTATAATTCACCCCTCCACTTT
TRBD1,TRBV7-8,few,TRBJ1-5,CASSFAGTGNQPQHF,TGTGCCAGCAGCTTTGCTGGGACAGGCAATCAGCCCCAGCATTTT
.,TRBV27,many,TRBJ2-2,CASSEASWGELFF,TGTGCCAGCAGTGAGGCCTCGTGGGGGGAGCTGTTTTTT
.,TRBV19,few,TRBJ2-1,CASSEGHSGYNEQFF,TGTGCCAGTAGTGAGGGCCATAGCGGATACAATGAGCAGTTCTTC
.,TRBV7-6,many,TRBJ1-2,CASTERGTYGYTF,TGTGCCAGCACCGAACGGGGGACCTATGGCTACACCTTC
.,TRBV7-2,many,TRBJ2-1,CASSLDLGPQFF,TGTGCCAGCAGCTTAGATTTGGGCCCGCAGTTCTTC
.,TRBV20-1,.,TRBJ1-6,CSARGDNSPLHF,TGCAGTGCTAGAGGAGATAATTCACCCCTCCACTTT
.,TRBV6-1,many,TRBJ1-2,CASSSDILYGYTF,TGTGCCAGCAGTTCCGATATACTCTATGGCTACACCTTC
.,TRBV11-3,few,TRBJ1-1,CASSLVGAGYTEGKPNTEAFF,TGTGCCAGCAGCTTAGTCGGGGCTGGATACACTGAGGGGAAACCAAACACTGAAGCTTTCTTT
TRBD2,TRBV2,many,TRBJ2-1,CASRAIAGGIRNEQFF,TGTGCCAGCAGGGCCATAGCGGGGGGAATCCGCAATGAGCAGTTCTTC